This TCR beta chain was recorded in a study of shared clonotypes between healthy human individuals. Assay: immunoSEQ multiplex PCR; the TCRdb copy retains only in-frame clones and omits some. The sample contains a few million clones, 85% to 95% of which appear only once. The sequenced sample consisted of naive CD4+ T cells from PBMCs. Documented subset: CD45RA+ positively selected. This clonotype was obtained from a man aged 18 to 30 in good health. Some clones in this sample may be carry-over from other donors' samples.

The CDR3 DNA sequence: TGCGCCAGCAGCCAAAGACTAGCGGGAAATACGCAGTATTTT. It encodes CASSQRLAGNTQYF. The V call is TRBV4-3, the J call TRBJ2-3; 11 nucleotides agree with TRBD2. There are 14 residues in the CDR3. Germline values: CDR1 LGHNA, CDR2 YSLEER. With 2 bases clipped from V and 7 bases from J, the junction kept 2 bases outside the gene matches.